Listed below are T cell receptor beta chains from one sample, sequenced in a study of T cell changes during pregnancy in multiple sclerosis. This table comes from immunoSEQ multiplex PCR, and its TCRdb copy is limited to in-frame clones, with some not included. The data hold fewer than 90,000 clones, with over 80% observed a single time. The input for sequencing was peripheral blood, taken in the first trimester of pregnancy. These receptors all come from a female donor with multiple sclerosis, enrolled in a pregnancy study. Both conserved end residues are part of each CDR3. D genes are given only for firm matches. Only part of the rows carry a size: once, few, many, or a class if the clone is expanded.

length	size	V	J	D	CDR3	DNA
16	-	TRBV5-6	TRBJ2-2	TRBD1	CASSLVDRGDTGELFF	TGTGCCAGCAGCTTGGTGGACAGGGGGGACACCGGGGAGCTGTTTTTT
14	-	TRBV28	TRBJ2-2	-	CASFQGWNTGELFF	TGTGCCAGCTTTCAGGGATGGAACACCGGGGAGCTGTTTTTT
15	-	TRBV29-1	TRBJ2-1	TRBD2	CSVGALAGVRHEQFF	TGCAGCGTTGGGGCTCTAGCGGGAGTACGGCATGAGCAGTTCTTC
13	-	TRBV5-5	TRBJ1-1	-	CASSLDMNTEAFF	TGTGCCAGCAGCCTGGACATGAACACTGAAGCTTTCTTT
16	-	TRBV7-5	TRBJ1-1	-	CVRSLALLRRITEAFF	TGTGTCAGAAGCTTAGCGCTTCTCCGTAGAATCACTGAAGCTTTCTTT
13	-	TRBV25-1	TRBJ1-1	-	CASSYRVDTEAFF	TGTGCCAGCAGCTACCGGGTGGACACTGAAGCTTTCTTT
16	-	TRBV15	TRBJ2-2	-	CATSRVGTLNTGELFF	TGTGCCACCAGCCGAGTCGGGACACTGAACACCGGGGAGCTGTTTTTT
13	-	TRBV23-1	TRBJ2-2	-	CASVTSNTGELFF	TGCGCCTCAGTGACATCGAACACCGGGGAGCTGTTTTTT
17	-	TRBV7-8	TRBJ1-5	TRBD1	CASSSSMNRGNNQPQHF	TGTGCCAGCAGCTCTTCTATGAACAGGGGAAACAATCAGCCCCAGCATTTT
14	-	TRBV27	TRBJ2-7	-	CASSPQQLTYEQYF	TGTGCCAGCAGTCCCCAACAGCTTACCTACGAGCAGTACTTC
16	-	TRBV5-3	TRBJ2-2	-	CARSLAQHNNTGELFF	TGTGCCAGAAGCTTGGCCCAACACAACAACACCGGGGAGCTGTTTTTT
15	-	TRBV5-1	TRBJ2-1	-	CASSAYAGAPGEQFF	TGCGCCAGCAGCGCCTACGCTGGTGCGCCTGGTGAGCAGTTCTTC
15	-	TRBV9	TRBJ2-1	-	CASSGPGLPPAEQFF	TGTGCCAGCAGCGGCCCGGGACTCCCTCCCGCCGAGCAGTTCTTC
17	-	TRBV5-5	TRBJ2-7	TRBD2	CASSLAGLAGALDEQYF	TGTGCCAGCAGCTTGGCCGGGCTAGCGGGGGCCTTAGACGAGCAGTACTTC
18	-	TRBV19	TRBJ1-2	-	CASSMIRGNRFVFDGYTF	TGTGCCAGTAGTATGATCAGGGGCAATAGGTTTGTTTTCGATGGCTACACCTTC
15	-	TRBV11-2	TRBJ2-2	-	CASSVRGTNTGELFF	TGTGCCAGCAGTGTACGGGGGACGAACACCGGGGAGCTGTTTTTT
15	-	TRBV4-2	TRBJ2-1	TRBD1	CASSQDPGQGYEEFF	TGTGCCAGCAGCCAAGATCCGGGACAGGGATATGAGGAGTTCTTC
15	-	TRBV7-9	TRBJ2-1	TRBD2	CASSLSGSSYNEQFF	TGTGCCAGCAGCTTAAGCGGGAGCTCCTACAATGAGCAGTTCTTC
15	-	TRBV7-8	TRBJ2-1	TRBD2	CASSPPTSGDNEQFF	TGTGCCAGCAGCCCTCCGACTAGCGGGGACAATGAGCAGTTCTTC
17	-	TRBV19	TRBJ2-5	-	CASSMPVRGRDEETQYF	TGTGCCAGTAGTATGCCAGTAAGGGGCAGGGATGAAGAGACCCAGTACTTC
13	-	TRBV5-6	TRBJ1-2	-	CASSSAGSYGYTF	TGTGCCAGCAGCTCGGCCGGGTCATATGGCTACACCTTC
13	-	TRBV11-2	TRBJ1-5	-	CASSQGWGQPQHF	TGTGCCAGCAGCCAGGGATGGGGTCAGCCCCAGCATTTT
15	-	TRBV7-2	TRBJ2-5	-	CASSYGLALQETQYF	TGTGCCAGCAGCTACGGACTGGCCCTACAAGAGACCCAGTACTTC
14	-	TRBV30	TRBJ2-4	TRBD1	CAWARTGSSNIQYF	TGTGCCTGGGCCCGGACAGGTTCGTCCAACATTCAGTACTTC
11	-	TRBV6-5	TRBJ2-7	-	CASSYGVEQYF	TGTGCCAGCAGTTACGGAGTCGAGCAGTACTTC
15	-	TRBV18	TRBJ1-1	-	CASSPTSPGRAEAFF	TGTGCCAGCTCACCAACAAGTCCGGGAAGAGCTGAAGCTTTCTTT
14	-	TRBV4-1	TRBJ2-4	-	CASSRGDGKNIQYF	TGCGCCAGCAGCCGGGGGGACGGGAAAAACATTCAGTACTTC
16	-	TRBV5-6	TRBJ2-3	TRBD2	CASSKFLAGPGYTQYF	TGTGCCAGCAGTAAATTTCTAGCGGGCCCGGGGTATACGCAGTATTTT
15	-	TRBV5-1	TRBJ2-1	-	CASTPRDSKPNEQFF	TGCGCCAGCACTCCCCGAGACTCGAAACCCAATGAGCAGTTCTTC
17	few	TRBV7-2	TRBJ1-6	TRBD1	CASSLGTGYSYNSPLHF	TGTGCCAGCAGCTTAGGGACAGGCTACTCCTATAATTCACCCCTCCACTTT
15	-	TRBV4-3	TRBJ2-1	TRBD1	CASSQGTGRFSEQFF	TGCGCCAGCAGCCAAGGGACAGGGAGGTTCAGTGAGCAGTTCTTC
17	-	TRBV4-3	TRBJ2-1	-	CASSQDARGSSYNEQFF	TGCGCCAGCAGCCAAGATGCGAGGGGGAGCTCCTACAATGAGCAGTTCTTC
13	-	TRBV18	TRBJ2-2	-	CASSLTGTGELFF	TGTGCCAGCTCACTAACGGGCACCGGGGAGCTGTTTTTT
16	-	TRBV6-1	TRBJ1-6	TRBD1	CASSVEYRGLDSPLHF	TGTGCCAGCAGTGTGGAGTACAGGGGGTTAGATTCACCCCTCCACTTT
15	-	TRBV21-1	TRBJ2-1	-	CASNPTSGVYNEQFF	TGTGCCAGCAATCCGACTAGCGGAGTCTACAATGAGCAGTTCTTC
15	-	TRBV5-1	TRBJ1-2	-	CASSLDPSINYGYTF	TGCGCCAGCAGCTTGGATCCAAGCATTAACTATGGCTACACCTTC
13	-	TRBV5-1	TRBJ2-5	TRBD1	CASSFTGTAIQYF	TGCGCCAGCAGCTTTACCGGGACAGCGATCCAGTACTTC
15	-	TRBV10-3	TRBJ2-1	TRBD2	CAISLAGAARDEQFF	TGTGCCATCAGCTTAGCGGGAGCTGCCAGGGATGAGCAGTTCTTC
13	-	TRBV6-1	TRBJ1-5	TRBD1	CAIQGYSNQPQHF	TGTGCCATACAGGGGTATAGCAATCAGCCCCAGCATTTT
15	-	TRBV19	TRBJ2-4	-	CASSIQGPAKNIQYF	TGTGCCAGTAGTATACAGGGGCCTGCCAAAAACATTCAGTACTTC
14	-	TRBV7-9	TRBJ1-4	-	CASSLERANEKLFF	TGTGCCAGCAGCTTAGAGAGGGCTAATGAAAAACTGTTTTTT
14	-	TRBV5-1	TRBJ2-7	-	CASSFSAESYEQYF	TGCGCCAGCAGCTTTTCAGCGGAATCCTACGAGCAGTACTTC
16	-	TRBV6-5	TRBJ2-3	TRBD2	CASSYSYGGSTDTQYF	TGTGCCAGCAGTTACTCGTACGGGGGGAGCACAGATACGCAGTATTTT
15	-	TRBV6-5	TRBJ2-1	TRBD2	CASSLKGTSDPKEFF	TGTGCCAGCAGTCTTAAGGGGACTAGCGACCCTAAGGAGTTCTTC
15	-	TRBV5-1	TRBJ2-2	-	CASSLTGMNTGELFF	TGCGCCAGCAGCTTGACAGGGATGAACACCGGGGAGCTGTTTTTT
11	once	TRBV2	TRBJ1-1	-	CASTEVTEAFF	TGTGCCAGCACCGAGGTGACTGAAGCCTTCTTT
16	-	TRBV27	TRBJ1-5	-	CASSLLQTYSNQPQHF	TGTGCCAGCAGTTTATTACAAACATATAGCAATCAGCCCCAGCATTTT